This T cell receptor (beta chain) was identified during a study of metastatic and nonmetastatic thyroid tumors. In the original analysis: The authors used CDR3 differences across clinicopathological groups to build a distant-metastasis classifier for papillary thyroid cancer. TCRdb re-analyzed the PCR reads through MiXCR. The V and J calls were determined by TCRdb, not by the authors. The sample lists 36,000 or so clones, around 33% seen once, with around 16% in the top ten. Whole-study results and caveats: A significant increase in TCR beta diversity was reportedly seen in malignant thyroid tumors relative to benign nodules, in blood and tumor.

As regards this clone: No antigen is known for it.

The entire patient cohort was treatment-naive prior to thyroid surgery. The sample was tumor tissue. The clonotype originates from a female donor with papillary thyroid cancer or a benign thyroid nodule (not recorded which). Some clones in this sample may be carry-over from other donors' samples.

The CDR3, as DNA: TGTGCCAGCAGTTACTTACAGGGGGCGAACTACGAGCAGTACTTC. It yields the protein CASSYLQGANYEQYF. The chain has TRBV6-5 and TRBJ2-7; TRBD1 matches at 9 bases. Germline lookup yields CDR1 MNHEY and CDR2 SVGAGI. With 1 base clipped from V and 3 bases from J, the junction kept 4 bases outside the gene matches. The length of the CDR3 is 15 residues.